This T cell receptor beta chain stems from a study of blood T cell repertoires in COVID-19. TCRdb's copy holds only in-frame clones and misses some; the assay was immunoSEQ multiplex PCR. The sample carries 200,000 to 300,000 clones, more than 70% recorded once. Sequencing was carried out using peripheral blood. This TCR was recovered from a woman aged 45-65 years with acute or convalescent COVID-19.

The DNA for the CDR3 is TGTGCCAGCAGTTTATCTTGGGAGCAGGACAGTGAAGACTCTGGGGCCAACGTCCTGACTTTC. This sequence encodes CASSLSWEQDSEDSGANVLTF. V and J are TRBV28 and TRBJ2-6; D is perhaps TRBD1 (6 bases). V shed 1 base and J shed 0 bases, with 22 bases lying between them. CDR1 is MDHEN and CDR2 is SYDVKM in the germline V gene. This CDR3 spans 21 amino acids.